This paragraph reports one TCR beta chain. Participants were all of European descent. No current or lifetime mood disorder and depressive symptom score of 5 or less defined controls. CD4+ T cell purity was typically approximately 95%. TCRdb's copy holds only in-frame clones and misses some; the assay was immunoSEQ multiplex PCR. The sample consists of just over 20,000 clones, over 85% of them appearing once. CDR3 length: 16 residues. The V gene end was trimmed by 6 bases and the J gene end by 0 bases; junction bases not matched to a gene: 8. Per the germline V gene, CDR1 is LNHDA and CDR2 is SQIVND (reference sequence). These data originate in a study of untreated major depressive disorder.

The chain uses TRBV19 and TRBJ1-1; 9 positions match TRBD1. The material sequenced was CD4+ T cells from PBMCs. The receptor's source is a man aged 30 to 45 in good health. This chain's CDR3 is CASRLTGGGLNTEAFF. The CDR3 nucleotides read TGTGCCAGTAGACTCACAGGGGGCGGATTGAACACTGAAGCTTTCTTT.